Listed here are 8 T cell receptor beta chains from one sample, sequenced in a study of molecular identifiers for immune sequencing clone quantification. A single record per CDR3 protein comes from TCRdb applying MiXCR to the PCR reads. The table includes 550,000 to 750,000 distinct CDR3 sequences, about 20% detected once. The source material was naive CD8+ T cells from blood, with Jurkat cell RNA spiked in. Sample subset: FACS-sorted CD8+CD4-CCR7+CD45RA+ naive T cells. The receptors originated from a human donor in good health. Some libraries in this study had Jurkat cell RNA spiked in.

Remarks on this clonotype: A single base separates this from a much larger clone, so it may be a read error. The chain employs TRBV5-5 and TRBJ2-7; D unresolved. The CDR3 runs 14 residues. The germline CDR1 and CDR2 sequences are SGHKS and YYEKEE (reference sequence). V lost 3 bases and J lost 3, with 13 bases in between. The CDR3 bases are TGTGCCAGCAGCTCCTCGGGCACAGACTACGAGCAGTACTTC. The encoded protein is CASSSSGTDYEQYF.

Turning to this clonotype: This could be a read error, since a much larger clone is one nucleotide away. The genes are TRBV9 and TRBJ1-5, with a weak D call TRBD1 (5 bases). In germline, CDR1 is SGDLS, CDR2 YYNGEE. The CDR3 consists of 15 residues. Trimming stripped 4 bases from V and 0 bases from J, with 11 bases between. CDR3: CASSPGRNSNQPQHF. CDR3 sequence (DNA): TGTGCCAGCAGCCCGGGACGGAATAGCAATCAGCCCCAGCATTTT.

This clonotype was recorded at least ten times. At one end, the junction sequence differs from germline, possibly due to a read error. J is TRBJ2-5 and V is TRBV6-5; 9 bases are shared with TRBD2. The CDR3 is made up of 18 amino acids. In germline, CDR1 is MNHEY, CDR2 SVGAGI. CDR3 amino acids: CASTYKAGGPFIGETQYF. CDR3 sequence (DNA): TGTGCCAGCACTTACAAAGCGGGGGGACCTTTTATTGGGGAGACCCAGTACTTC.

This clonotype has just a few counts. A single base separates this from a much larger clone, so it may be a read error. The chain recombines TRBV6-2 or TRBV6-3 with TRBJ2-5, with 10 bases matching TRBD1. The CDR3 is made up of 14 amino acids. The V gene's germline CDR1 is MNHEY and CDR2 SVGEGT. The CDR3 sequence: CASSSWDRGETRYF. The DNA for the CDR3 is TGTGCCAGCAGTTCATGGGACAGGGGAGAGACCCGGTACTTC.

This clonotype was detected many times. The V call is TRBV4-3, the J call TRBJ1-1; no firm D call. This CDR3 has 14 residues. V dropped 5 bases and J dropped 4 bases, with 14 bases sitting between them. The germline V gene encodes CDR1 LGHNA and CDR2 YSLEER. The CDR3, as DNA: TGCGCCAGCAGCAGGGATCGGTGGATCACTGAAGCTTTCTTT. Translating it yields CASSRDRWITEAFF.

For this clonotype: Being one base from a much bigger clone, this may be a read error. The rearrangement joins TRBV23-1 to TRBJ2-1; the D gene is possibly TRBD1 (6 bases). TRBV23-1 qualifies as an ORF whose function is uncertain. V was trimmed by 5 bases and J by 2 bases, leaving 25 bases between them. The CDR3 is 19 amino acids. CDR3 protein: CASSDQSREAGTPYNEQFF. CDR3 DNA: TGCGCCAGCAGTGATCAGAGCCGGGAAGCCGGGACACCCTACAATGAGCAGTTCTTC.

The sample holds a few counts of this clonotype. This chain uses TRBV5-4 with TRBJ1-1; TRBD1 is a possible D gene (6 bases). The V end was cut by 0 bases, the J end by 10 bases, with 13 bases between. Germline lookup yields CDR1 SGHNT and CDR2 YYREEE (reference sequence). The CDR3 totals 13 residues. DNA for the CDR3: TGTGCCAGCAGCTTGGATAACAGGGTGTTAGCTTTCTTT. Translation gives CASSLDNRVLAFF.

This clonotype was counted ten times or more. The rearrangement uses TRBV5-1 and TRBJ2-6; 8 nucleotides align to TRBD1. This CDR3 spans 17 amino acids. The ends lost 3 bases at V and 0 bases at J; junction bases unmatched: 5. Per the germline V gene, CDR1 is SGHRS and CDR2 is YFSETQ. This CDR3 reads CASSSRDRPSGANVLTF. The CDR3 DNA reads TGCGCCAGCAGCTCCCGGGACAGGCCCTCTGGGGCCAACGTCCTGACTTTC.